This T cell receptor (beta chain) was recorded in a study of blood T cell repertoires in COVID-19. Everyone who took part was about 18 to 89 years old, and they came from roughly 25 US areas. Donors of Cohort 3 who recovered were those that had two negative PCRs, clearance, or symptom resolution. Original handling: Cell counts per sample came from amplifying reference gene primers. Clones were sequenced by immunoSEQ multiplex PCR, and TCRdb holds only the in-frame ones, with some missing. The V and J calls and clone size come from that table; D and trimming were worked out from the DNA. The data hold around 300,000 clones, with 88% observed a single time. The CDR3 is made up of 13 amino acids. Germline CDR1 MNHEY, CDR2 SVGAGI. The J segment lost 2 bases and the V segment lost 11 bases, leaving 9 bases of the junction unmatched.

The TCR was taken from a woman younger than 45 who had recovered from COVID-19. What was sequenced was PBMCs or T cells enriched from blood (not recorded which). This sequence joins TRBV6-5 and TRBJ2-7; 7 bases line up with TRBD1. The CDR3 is CACSKGATYEQYF. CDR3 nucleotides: TGTGCCTGCTCAAAGGGGGCCACCTACGAGCAGTACTTC.